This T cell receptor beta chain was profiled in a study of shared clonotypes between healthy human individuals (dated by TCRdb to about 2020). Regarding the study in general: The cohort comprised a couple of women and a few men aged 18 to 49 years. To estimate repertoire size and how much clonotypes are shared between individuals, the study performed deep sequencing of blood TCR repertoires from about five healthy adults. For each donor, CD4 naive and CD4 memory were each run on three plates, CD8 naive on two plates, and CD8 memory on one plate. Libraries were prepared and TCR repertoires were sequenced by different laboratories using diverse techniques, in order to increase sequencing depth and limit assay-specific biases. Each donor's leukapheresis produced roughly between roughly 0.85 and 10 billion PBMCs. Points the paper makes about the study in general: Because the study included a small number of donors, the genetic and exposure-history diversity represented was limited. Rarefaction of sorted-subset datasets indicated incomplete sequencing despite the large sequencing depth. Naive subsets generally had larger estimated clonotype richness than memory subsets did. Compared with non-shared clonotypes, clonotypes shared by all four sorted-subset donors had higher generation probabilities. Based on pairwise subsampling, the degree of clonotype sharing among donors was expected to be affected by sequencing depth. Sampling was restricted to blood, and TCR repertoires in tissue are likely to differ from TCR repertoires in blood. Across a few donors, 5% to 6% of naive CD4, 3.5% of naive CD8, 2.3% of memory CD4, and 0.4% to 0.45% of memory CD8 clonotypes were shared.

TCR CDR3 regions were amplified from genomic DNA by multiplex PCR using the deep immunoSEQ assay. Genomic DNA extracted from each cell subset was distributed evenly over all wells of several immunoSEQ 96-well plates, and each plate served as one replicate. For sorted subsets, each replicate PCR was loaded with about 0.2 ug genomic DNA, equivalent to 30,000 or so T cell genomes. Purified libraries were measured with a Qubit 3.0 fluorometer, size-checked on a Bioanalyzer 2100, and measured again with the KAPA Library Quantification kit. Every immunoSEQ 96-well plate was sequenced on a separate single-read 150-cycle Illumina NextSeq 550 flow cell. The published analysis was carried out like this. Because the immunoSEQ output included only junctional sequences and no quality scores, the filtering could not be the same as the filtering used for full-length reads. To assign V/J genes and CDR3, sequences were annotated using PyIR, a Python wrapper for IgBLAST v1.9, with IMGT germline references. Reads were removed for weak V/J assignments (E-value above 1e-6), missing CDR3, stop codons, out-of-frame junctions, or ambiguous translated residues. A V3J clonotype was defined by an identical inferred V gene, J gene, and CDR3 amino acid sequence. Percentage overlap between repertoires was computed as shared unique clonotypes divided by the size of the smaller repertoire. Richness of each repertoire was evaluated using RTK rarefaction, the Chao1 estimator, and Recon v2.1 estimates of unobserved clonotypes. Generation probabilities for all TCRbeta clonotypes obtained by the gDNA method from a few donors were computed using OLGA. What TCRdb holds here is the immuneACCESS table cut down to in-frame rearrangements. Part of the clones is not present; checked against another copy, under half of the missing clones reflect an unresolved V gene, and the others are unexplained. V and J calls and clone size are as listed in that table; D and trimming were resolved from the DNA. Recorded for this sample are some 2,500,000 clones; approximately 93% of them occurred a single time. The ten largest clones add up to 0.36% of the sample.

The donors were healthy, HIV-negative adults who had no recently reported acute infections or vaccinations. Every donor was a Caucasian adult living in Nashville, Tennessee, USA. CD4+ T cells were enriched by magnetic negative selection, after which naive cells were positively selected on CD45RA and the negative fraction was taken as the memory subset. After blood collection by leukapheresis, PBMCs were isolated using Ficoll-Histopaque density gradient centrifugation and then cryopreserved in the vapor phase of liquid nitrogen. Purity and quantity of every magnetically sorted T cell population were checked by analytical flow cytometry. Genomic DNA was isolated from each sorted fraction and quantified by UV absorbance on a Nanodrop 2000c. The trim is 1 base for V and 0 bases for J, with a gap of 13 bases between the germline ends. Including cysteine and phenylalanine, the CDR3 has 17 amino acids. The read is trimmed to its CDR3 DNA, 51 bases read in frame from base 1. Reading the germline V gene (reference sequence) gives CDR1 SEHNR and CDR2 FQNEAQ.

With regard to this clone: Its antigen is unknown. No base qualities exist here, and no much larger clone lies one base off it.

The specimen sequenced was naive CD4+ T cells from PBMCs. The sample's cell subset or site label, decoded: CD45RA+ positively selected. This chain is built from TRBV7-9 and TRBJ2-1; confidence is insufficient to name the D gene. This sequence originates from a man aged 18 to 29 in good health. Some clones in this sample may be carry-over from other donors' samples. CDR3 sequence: CASSLGGRPSSYNEQFF. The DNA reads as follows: TGTGCCAGCAGCTTAGGAGGCCGGCCAAGCTCCTACAATGAGCAGTTCTTC. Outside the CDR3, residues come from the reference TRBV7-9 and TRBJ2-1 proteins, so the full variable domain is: DTGVSQNPRHKITKRGQNVTFRCDPISEHNRLYWYRQTLGQGPEFLTYFQNEAQLEKSRLLSDRFSAERPKGSFSTLEIQRTEQGDSAMYLCASSLGGRPSSYNEQFFGPGTRLTVL.